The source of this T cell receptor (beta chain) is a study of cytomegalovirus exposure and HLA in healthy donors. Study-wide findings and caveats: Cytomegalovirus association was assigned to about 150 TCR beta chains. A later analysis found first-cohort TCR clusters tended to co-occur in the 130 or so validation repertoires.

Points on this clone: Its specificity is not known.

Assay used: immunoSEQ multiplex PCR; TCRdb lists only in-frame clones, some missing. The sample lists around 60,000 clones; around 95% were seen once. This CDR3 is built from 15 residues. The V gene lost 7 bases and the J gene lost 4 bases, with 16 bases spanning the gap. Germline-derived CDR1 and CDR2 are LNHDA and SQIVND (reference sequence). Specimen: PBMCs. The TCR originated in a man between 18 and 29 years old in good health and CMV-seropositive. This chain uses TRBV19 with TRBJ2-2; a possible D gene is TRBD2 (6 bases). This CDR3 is CASTLIGGVTGELFF. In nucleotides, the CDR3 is TGTGCCAGTACTCTAATCGGGGGTGTCACCGGGGAGCTGTTTTTT.